This T cell receptor beta chain was sequenced for a study of blood T cell repertoires in COVID-19. CDR1 and CDR2 (germline): MNHEY, SMNVEV (reference sequence). With 0 bases clipped from V and 7 bases from J, the junction kept 5 bases outside the gene matches. CDR3 length equals 15 residues. Two negative PCRs, clearance, or symptom resolution characterized the recovered Cohort 3 donors. Profiled with immunoSEQ multiplex PCR; TCRdb holds only in-frame clones, not every one. The sample consists of over 150,000 clones, 88% of them appearing once. This clone was found once. The material sequenced was PBMCs or T cells enriched from blood (not recorded which). The chain carries TRBV27 and TRBJ2-2, with 7 bases aligning to TRBD1. This TCR was recovered from a woman aged 18 to 35 who had recovered from COVID-19. CDR3 region: CASSLSGGNNGELFF. CDR3 sequence (DNA): TGTGCCAGCAGTTTATCAGGGGGCAATAACGGGGAGCTGTTTTTT.